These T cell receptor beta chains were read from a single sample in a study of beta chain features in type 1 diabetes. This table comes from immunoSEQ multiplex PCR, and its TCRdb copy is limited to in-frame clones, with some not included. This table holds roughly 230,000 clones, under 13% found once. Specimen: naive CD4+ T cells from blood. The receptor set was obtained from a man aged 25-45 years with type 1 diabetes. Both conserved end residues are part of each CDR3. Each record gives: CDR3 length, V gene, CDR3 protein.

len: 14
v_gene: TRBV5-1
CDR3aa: CASASGDTKNIQYF

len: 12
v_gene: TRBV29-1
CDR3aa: CSVGWSGDEQFF

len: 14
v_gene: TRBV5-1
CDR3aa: CASSRLTDPYEQYF

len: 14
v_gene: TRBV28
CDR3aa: CASSQPGQHYEQYF

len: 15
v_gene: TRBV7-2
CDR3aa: CASSLVAGNRSPLHF

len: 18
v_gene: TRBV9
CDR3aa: CASSVVLGGNQSSYEQYF

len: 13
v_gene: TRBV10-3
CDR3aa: CAILLSGTDTQYF

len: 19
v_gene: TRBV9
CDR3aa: CASSPGRGGIGVTYNEQFF

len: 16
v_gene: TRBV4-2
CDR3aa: CASSQDTGRYQETQYF

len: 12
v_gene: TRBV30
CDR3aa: CAWSAPGSPLHF

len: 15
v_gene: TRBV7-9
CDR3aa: CASSPTGGPGYEQYF

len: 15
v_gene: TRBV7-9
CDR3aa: CASSSLAGAHGEQFF

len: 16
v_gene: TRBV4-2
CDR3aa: CASSPLAGDRNSPLHF

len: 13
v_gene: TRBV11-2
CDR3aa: CASSLGLINEQFF

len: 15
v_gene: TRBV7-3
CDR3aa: CASSLQVSSYNEQFF

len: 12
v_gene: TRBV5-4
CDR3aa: CASTRDRNGYTF

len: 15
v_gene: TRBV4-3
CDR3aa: CASSQGQGYQETQYF